These T cell receptor beta chains were read from a single sample in a study of cytomegalovirus exposure and HLA in healthy donors. TCRdb's copy holds only in-frame clones and misses some; the assay was immunoSEQ multiplex PCR. The profile covers more than 150,000 clones, with roughly 87% appearing a single time and about 0.23% taken by the ten largest. The material sequenced was PBMCs. The receptors derive from a girl under three years old in good health and CMV-seronegative. Both conserved end residues are part of each CDR3. A D gene is named only where the DNA matches it firmly. Expanded clones are given a class, and other clones once, few, many or no size at all.

D gene,clone size,J gene,V gene,CDR3 protein,CDR3 DNA
-,once,TRBJ2-7,TRBV4-1,CASSQEGGGTYEQYF,TGCGCCAGCAGCCAAGAAGGCGGGGGCACCTACGAGCAGTACTTC
-,-,TRBJ1-2,TRBV29-1,CSVVLLAGEGYTF,TGCAGCGTTGTTTTGCTGGCAGGGGAGGGCTACACCTTC
-,-,TRBJ1-2,TRBV18,CASSPDGDYGYTF,TGTGCCAGCTCTCCTGACGGAGACTATGGCTACACCTTC
-,-,TRBJ2-7,TRBV6-6,CASSHPGLAAYEQYF,TGTGCCAGCAGTCACCCAGGTCTAGCAGCCTACGAGCAGTACTTC
TRBD2,once,TRBJ2-5,TRBV7-3,CASSFFGRGETQYF,TGTGCCAGCAGCTTTTTCGGGAGGGGGGAGACCCAGTACTTC
-,once,TRBJ2-3,TRBV6-1,CASSPRTSTDTQYF,TGTGCCAGCAGTCCAAGGACTAGCACAGATACGCAGTATTTT
TRBD1,-,TRBJ1-4,TRBV4-2,CASCPSGQSNEKLFF,TGTGCCAGCTGCCCCTCGGGACAGTCTAATGAAAAACTGTTTTTT
-,-,TRBJ2-7,TRBV7-2,CASSLGLEGEQYF,TGTGCCAGCAGCTTAGGCCTCGAGGGCGAGCAGTACTTC
-,-,TRBJ1-2,TRBV5-1,CASSLEQGFYGYTF,TGCGCCAGCAGCTTGGAACAGGGATTTTATGGCTACACCTTC
TRBD2,-,TRBJ2-1,TRBV5-4,CASSFLGLAAYNEQFF,TGTGCCAGCAGCTTTCTGGGACTAGCGGCGTACAATGAGCAGTTCTTC
-,-,TRBJ2-5,TRBV7-2,CASSPQETQYF,TGTGCCAGCAGCCCACAAGAGACCCAGTACTTC
TRBD2,-,TRBJ2-2,TRBV25-1,CASTRPGLADGELFF,TGTGCCAGCACTCGCCCGGGACTAGCGGACGGGGAGCTGTTTTTT
TRBD2,-,TRBJ2-1,TRBV18,CASSLTQRGGSNEQFF,TGTGCCAGCTCACTAACACAGCGGGGGGGCTCGAATGAGCAGTTCTTC
-,-,TRBJ2-2,TRBV12-5,CASGRGSPMTGELFF,TGTGCTAGTGGTCGGGGGTCACCCATGACCGGGGAGCTGTTTTTT
TRBD2,-,TRBJ2-2,TRBV6-1,CASKGAAGVGELFF,TGTGCCAGCAAAGGGGCAGCGGGGGTTGGGGAGCTGTTTTTT
-,-,TRBJ1-1,TRBV4-2,CASSQSNTEAFF,TGTGCCAGCAGCCAAAGCAACACTGAAGCTTTCTTT
TRBD1,-,TRBJ2-2,TRBV29-1,CSVGTGVGAGELFF,TGCAGCGTTGGGACAGGGGTGGGGGCCGGGGAGCTGTTTTTT
TRBD2,-,TRBJ2-2,TRBV18,CASSPRLAGGLGELFF,TGTGCCAGCTCACCGCGCCTAGCGGGGGGGCTCGGGGAGCTGTTTTTT
TRBD2,-,TRBJ2-2,TRBV5-1,CASSSLAGNTGELFF,TGCGCCAGCAGCTCTCTAGCGGGAAACACCGGGGAGCTGTTTTTT
TRBD1,-,TRBJ1-4,TRBV27,CASSSPLTGGNEKLFF,TGTGCCAGCAGTTCCCCGTTGACAGGGGGGAATGAAAAACTGTTTTTT
TRBD2,once,TRBJ2-2,TRBV13,CASSHFTSENTGELFF,TGTGCCAGCAGCCACTTCACTAGCGAGAACACCGGGGAGCTGTTTTTT
-,-,TRBJ2-7,TRBV7-9,CASSSGHSYEQYF,TGTGCCAGCAGCTCGGGACACTCCTACGAGCAGTACTTC
TRBD1,-,TRBJ2-2,TRBV4-1,CASSQGGDRVHVGELFF,TGCGCCAGCAGCCAAGGGGGGGACAGGGTACATGTCGGGGAGCTGTTTTTT
TRBD2,-,TRBJ2-2,TRBV9,CASSVGDYSTGELFF,TGTGCCAGCAGCGTAGGGGACTACTCAACCGGGGAGCTGTTTTTT
-,once,TRBJ1-5,TRBV7-9,CASSLPGRPQHF,TGTGCCAGCAGCTTACCTGGGCGGCCCCAGCATTTT
TRBD1,-,TRBJ1-4,TRBV5-1,CASSLGQGGEKLFF,TGCGCCAGCAGCTTAGGACAGGGAGGTGAAAAACTGTTTTTT
-,once,TRBJ1-2,TRBV27,CASSPLRGGSYGYTF,TGTGCCAGCAGTCCCCTCCGGGGGGGCAGCTATGGCTACACCTTC
TRBD1,-,TRBJ2-7,TRBV30,CAWSVRGTGDEQYF,TGTGCCTGGAGTGTACGGGGGACAGGGGACGAGCAGTACTTC
TRBD1,-,TRBJ2-3,TRBV5-7,CASSLRQGAYTQYF,TGTGCCAGCAGCTTGAGGCAGGGGGCGTATACGCAGTATTTT
TRBD1,-,TRBJ2-5,TRBV5-1,CASSRDRGDETQYF,TGCGCCAGCAGTCGGGACAGGGGTGACGAGACCCAGTACTTC
-,-,TRBJ1-1,TRBV6-6,CASTSTDRLNTEAFF,TGTGCCAGCACCTCTACTGACAGGCTAAACACTGAAGCTTTCTTT
TRBD2,-,TRBJ2-2,TRBV5-1,CASSKGLAGAGELFF,TGCGCCAGCAGCAAGGGACTAGCGGGGGCCGGGGAGCTGTTTTTT
-,-,TRBJ1-1,TRBV6-4,CASRTSGEDTEAFF,TGTGCCAGCAGGACCTCCGGGGAGGACACTGAAGCTTTCTTT
-,-,TRBJ2-4,TRBV7-9,CASSLAGRDLAKNIQYF,TGTGCCAGCAGCTTAGCGGGACGGGACTTAGCCAAAAACATTCAGTACTTC
TRBD2,-,TRBJ2-5,TRBV5-1,CASTDVGSLAGETQYF,TGCGCCAGCACCGATGTGGGGTCCCTAGCGGGAGAGACCCAGTACTTC
TRBD1,-,TRBJ1-1,TRBV4-2,CASNPDRGRTEAFF,TGTGCCAGCAATCCGGACAGGGGGAGGACTGAAGCTTTCTTT
TRBD2,-,TRBJ2-3,TRBV25-1,CASSEYGGGPDTQYF,TGTGCCAGCAGTGAATACGGCGGGGGGCCAGATACGCAGTATTTT
-,-,TRBJ1-1,TRBV7-3,CASSLIPQGEAFF,TGTGCCAGCAGCTTAATACCCCAGGGTGAAGCTTTCTTT
-,-,TRBJ2-3,TRBV28,CASSPNTEPDTQYF,TGTGCCAGCAGTCCTAACACAGAACCAGATACGCAGTATTTT
-,-,TRBJ1-2,TRBV6-1,CASRDRENYGYTF,TGTGCCAGCAGGGACAGAGAAAACTATGGCTACACCTTC
TRBD1,-,TRBJ2-3,TRBV9,CASSVGTVLTDTQYF,TGTGCCAGCAGCGTCGGGACAGTACTAACAGATACGCAGTATTTT
-,-,TRBJ1-5,TRBV5-3,CARSLPEPRYRNQPQHF,TGTGCCAGAAGCTTGCCCGAACCCCGGTACCGGAATCAGCCCCAGCATTTT
TRBD2,-,TRBJ2-3,TRBV14,CASSRGGADTQYF,TGTGCCAGCAGCCGCGGGGGGGCAGATACGCAGTATTTT
TRBD1,-,TRBJ2-7,TRBV15,CATSRGDRPYEQYF,TGTGCCACCAGCAGAGGGGACAGACCATACGAGCAGTACTTC
TRBD1,-,TRBJ1-2,TRBV7-9,CASSWEQGEGYTF,TGTGCCAGCAGCTGGGAACAGGGGGAAGGCTACACCTTC
TRBD2,-,TRBJ2-2,TRBV4-3,CASSQDSGRNTGELFF,TGCGCCAGCAGCCAAGATAGCGGGAGGAACACCGGGGAGCTGTTTTTT
-,once,TRBJ1-2,TRBV5-1,CASSLYRLPLYGYTF,TGCGCCAGCAGCCTTTACAGGCTGCCGCTTTATGGCTACACCTTC
TRBD1,-,TRBJ2-7,TRBV9,CASSPGDRSYEQYF,TGTGCCAGCAGCCCCGGGGACAGATCCTACGAGCAGTACTTC
-,-,TRBJ1-1,TRBV18,CASSSQGNSEAFF,TGTGCCAGCTCATCCCAGGGGAACTCTGAAGCTTTCTTT
TRBD2,few,TRBJ2-7,TRBV4-1,CASSQLFLDQAGGRPEQYF,TGCGCCAGCAGCCAATTGTTCCTAGACCAAGCGGGAGGGCGGCCCGAGCAGTACTTC
-,-,TRBJ1-1,TRBV30,CAWMANTEAFF,TGTGCCTGGATGGCGAACACTGAAGCTTTCTTT
TRBD1,-,TRBJ1-1,TRBV29-1,CSGRTGRDTEAFF,TGCAGCGGCAGGACAGGGAGAGACACTGAAGCTTTCTTT
-,-,TRBJ1-6,TRBV14,CASSSIQGTPDSPLHF,TGTGCCAGCAGCTCAATCCAGGGGACACCGGACTCACCCCTCCACTTT